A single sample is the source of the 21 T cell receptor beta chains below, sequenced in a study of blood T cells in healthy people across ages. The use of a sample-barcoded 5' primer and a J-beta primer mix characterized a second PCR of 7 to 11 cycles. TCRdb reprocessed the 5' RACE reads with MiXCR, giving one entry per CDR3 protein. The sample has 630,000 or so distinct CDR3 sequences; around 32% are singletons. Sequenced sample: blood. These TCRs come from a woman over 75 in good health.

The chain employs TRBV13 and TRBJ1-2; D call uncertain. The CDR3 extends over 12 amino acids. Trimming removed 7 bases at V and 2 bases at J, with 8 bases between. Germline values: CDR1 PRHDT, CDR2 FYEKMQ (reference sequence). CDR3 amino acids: CASNARNYGYTF. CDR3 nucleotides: TGTGCCAGCAACGCTCGGAACTATGGCTACACCTTC.

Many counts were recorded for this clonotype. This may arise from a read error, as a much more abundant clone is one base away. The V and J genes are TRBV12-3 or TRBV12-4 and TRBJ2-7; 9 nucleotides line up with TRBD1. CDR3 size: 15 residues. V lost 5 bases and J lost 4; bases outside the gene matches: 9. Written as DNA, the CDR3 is TGTGCCAGCAGTCTGAATACAGGGGGCTGGTACGAGCAGTACTTC. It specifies CASSLNTGGWYEQYF.

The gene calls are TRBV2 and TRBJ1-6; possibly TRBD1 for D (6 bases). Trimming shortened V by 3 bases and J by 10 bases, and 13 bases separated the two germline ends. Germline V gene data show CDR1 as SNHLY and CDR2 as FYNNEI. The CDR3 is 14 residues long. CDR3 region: CASSDGQRASPLHF. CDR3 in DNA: TGTGCCAGCAGTGATGGACAGAGAGCCTCACCCCTCCACTTT.

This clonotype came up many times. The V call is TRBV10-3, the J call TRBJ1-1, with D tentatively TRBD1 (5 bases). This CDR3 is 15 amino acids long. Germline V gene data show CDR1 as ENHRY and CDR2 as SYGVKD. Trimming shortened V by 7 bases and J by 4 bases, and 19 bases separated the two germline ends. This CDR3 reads CAIKLQGPQGTEAFF. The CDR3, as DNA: TGTGCCATCAAACTGCAGGGACCCCAGGGCACTGAAGCTTTCTTT.

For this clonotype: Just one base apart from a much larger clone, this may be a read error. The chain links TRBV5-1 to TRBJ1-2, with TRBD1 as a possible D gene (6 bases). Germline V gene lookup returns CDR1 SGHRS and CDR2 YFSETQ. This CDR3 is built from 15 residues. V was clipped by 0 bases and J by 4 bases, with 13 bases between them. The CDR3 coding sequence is TGCGCCAGCAGCTTGGTGGAAGGGGGTGGCTATGGCTACACCTTC. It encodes CASSLVEGGGYGYTF. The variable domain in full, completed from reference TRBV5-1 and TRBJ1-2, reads KAGVTQTPRYLIKTRGQQVTLSCSPISGHRSVSWYQQTPGQGLQFLFEYFSETQRNKGNFPGRFSGRQFSNSRSEMNVSTLELGDSALYLCASSLVEGGGYGYTFGSGTRLTVV.

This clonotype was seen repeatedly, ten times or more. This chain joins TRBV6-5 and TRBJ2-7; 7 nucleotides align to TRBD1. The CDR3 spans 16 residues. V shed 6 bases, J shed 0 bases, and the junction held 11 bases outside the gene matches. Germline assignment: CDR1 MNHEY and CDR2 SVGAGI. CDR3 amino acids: CASRRRTGASSYEQYF. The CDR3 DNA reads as TGTGCCAGCAGGAGACGGACAGGCGCTAGCTCCTACGAGCAGTACTTC.

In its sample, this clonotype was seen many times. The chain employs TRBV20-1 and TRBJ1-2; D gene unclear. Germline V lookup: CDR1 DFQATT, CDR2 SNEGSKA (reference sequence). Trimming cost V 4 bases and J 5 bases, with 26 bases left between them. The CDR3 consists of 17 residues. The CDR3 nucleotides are TGCAGTGCTAACATACGACCTACATCGGAGGTTGGTTATGGCTACACCTTC. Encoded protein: CSANIRPTSEVGYGYTF.

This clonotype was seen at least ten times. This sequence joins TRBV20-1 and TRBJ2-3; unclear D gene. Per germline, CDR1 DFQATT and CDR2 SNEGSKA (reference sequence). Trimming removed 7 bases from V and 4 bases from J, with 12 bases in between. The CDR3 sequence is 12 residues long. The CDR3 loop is CSVDLSADTQYF. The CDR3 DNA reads TGCAGTGTTGACTTATCTGCAGATACGCAGTATTTT.

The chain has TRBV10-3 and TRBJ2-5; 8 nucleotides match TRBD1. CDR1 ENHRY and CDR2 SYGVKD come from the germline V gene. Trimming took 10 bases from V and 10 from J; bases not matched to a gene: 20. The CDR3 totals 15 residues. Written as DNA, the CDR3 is TGTGCCACCCGGAGGACAGGGAACAAACGGGGCGACCAGTACTTC. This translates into CATRRTGNKRGDQYF.

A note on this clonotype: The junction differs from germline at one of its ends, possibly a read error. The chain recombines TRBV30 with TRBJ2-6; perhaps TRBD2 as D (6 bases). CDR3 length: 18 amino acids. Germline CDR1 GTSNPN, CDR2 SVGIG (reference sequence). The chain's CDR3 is CAWGVGHEGGAGANVLTF. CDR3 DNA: TGTGCCTGGGGTGTTGGACACGAGGGAGGAGCGGGGGCCAACGTCCTGACTTTC.

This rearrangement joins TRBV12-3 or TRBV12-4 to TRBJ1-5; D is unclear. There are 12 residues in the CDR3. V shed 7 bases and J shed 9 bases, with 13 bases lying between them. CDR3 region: CASTIGGGPQHF. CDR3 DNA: TGTGCCAGCACCATCGGAGGTGGGCCCCAGCATTTT.

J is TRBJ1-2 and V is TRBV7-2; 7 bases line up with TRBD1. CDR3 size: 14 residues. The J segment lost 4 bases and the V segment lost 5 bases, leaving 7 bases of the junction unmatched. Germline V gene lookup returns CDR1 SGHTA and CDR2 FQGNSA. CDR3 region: CASSPPGGIYGYTF. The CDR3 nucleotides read TGTGCCAGCAGCCCTCCAGGGGGAATCTATGGCTACACCTTC.

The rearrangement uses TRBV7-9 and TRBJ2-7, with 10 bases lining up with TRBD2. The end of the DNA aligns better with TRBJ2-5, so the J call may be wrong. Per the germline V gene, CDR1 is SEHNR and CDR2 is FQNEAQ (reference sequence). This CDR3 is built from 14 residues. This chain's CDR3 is CASQSGGAAETQYF. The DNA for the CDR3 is TGTGCCAGCCAGAGCGGGGGGGCCGCAGAGACCCAGTACTTC.

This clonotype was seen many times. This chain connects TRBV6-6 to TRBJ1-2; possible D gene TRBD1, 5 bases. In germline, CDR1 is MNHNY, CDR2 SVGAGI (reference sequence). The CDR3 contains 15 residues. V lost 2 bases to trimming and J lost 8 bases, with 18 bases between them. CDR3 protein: CASSYESRGRDGYTF. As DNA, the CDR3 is TGTGCCAGCAGTTACGAATCAAGGGGCAGGGACGGCTACACCTTC.

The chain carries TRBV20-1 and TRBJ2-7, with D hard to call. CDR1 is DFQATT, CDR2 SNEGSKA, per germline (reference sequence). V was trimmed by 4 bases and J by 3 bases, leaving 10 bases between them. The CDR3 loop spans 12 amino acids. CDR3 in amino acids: CSAIPENYEQYF. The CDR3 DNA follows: TGCAGTGCTATACCAGAAAACTACGAGCAGTACTTC.

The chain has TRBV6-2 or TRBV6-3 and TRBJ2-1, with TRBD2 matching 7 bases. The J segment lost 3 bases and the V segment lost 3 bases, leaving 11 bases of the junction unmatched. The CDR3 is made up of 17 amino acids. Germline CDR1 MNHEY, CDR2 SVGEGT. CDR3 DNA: TGTGCCAGCAGTTATCTGTCTGGGACTACCGTCTACAATGAGCAGTTCTTC. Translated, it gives CASSYLSGTTVYNEQFF.

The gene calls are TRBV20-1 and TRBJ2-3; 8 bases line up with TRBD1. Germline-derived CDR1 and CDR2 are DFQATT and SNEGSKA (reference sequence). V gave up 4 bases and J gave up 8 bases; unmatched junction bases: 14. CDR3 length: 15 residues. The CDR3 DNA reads TGCAGTGCTACACATCGCCAGGGGGCAATAGGTACGCAGTATTTT. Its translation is CSATHRQGAIGTQYF.

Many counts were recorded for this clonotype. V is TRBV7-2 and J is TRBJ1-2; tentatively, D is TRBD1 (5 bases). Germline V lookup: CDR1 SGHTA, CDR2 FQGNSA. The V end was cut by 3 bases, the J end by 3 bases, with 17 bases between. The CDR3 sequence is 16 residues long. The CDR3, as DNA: TGTGCCAGCAGCTTCAAATCCGGGGCCTTACACTATGGCTACACCTTC. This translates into CASSFKSGALHYGYTF.

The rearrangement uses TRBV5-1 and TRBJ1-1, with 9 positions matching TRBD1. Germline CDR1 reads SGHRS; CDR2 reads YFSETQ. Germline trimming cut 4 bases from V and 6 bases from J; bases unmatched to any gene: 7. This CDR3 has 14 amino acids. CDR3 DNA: TGCGCCAGCAGCCTCCGGGACAGGGACTCTGAAGCTTTCTTT. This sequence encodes CASSLRDRDSEAFF. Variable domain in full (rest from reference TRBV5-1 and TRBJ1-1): KAGVTQTPRYLIKTRGQQVTLSCSPISGHRSVSWYQQTPGQGLQFLFEYFSETQRNKGNFPGRFSGRQFSNSRSEMNVSTLELGDSALYLCASSLRDRDSEAFFGQGTRLTVV.

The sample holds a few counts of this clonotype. Here the CDR3 DNA reads TGTGCCAGCAGCCCTAGCACCGGGACAGGACCGAACACTGAAGCTTTCTTT. Protein: CASSPSTGTGPNTEAFF. This chain uses TRBV5-6 with TRBJ1-1, with TRBD1 matching over 8 bases. The CDR3 runs to 17 residues. The germline V gene encodes CDR1 SGHDT and CDR2 YYEEEE. V shed 4 bases, J shed 1 base, and the junction held 12 bases outside the gene matches.

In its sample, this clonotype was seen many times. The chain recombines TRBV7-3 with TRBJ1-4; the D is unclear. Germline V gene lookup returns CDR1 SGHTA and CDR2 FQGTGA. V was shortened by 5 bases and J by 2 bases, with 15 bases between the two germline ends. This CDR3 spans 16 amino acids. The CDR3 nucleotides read TGTGCCAGCAGCCCCGGGCCAGCCAGGACTAATGAAAAACTGTTTTTT. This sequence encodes CASSPGPARTNEKLFF. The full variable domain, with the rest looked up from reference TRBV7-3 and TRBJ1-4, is GAGVSQTPSNKVTEKGKYVELRCDPISGHTALYWYRQSLGQGPEFLIYFQGTGAADDSGLPNDRFFAVRPEGSVSTLKIQRTERGDSAVYLCASSPGPARTNEKLFFGSGTQLSVL.